This T cell receptor beta chain was found in a study of blood T cells in healthy people across ages. The second PCR ran about 6 to 12 cycles with a sample-barcoded 5' primer and J-beta primers. TCRdb recomputed calls from the 5' RACE reads with MiXCR, one row per CDR3 protein. This table holds 750,000 to 1,000,000 distinct CDR3 sequences, about 29% found once. Trimming took off 2 bases at V and 4 bases at J, with 10 bases between the two ends. Germline V gene data show CDR1 as MNHEY and CDR2 as SMNVEV (reference sequence). The CDR3 spans 14 residues. This clonotype was seen at least ten times. The same data also went into a second study, on T cells of mothers and their children. This second report adds: Each mother yielded more than 8.5 million TCR beta CDR3 reads. Each child yielded millions of reads.

The source is a woman aged 35 to 49 in good health. The chain is built from TRBV27 and TRBJ2-3; D possibly corresponds to TRBD2 (5 bases). Sequencing was performed on blood. In nucleotides, the CDR3 is TGTGCCAGCAGTTTAGGTCTCGGGGCAGATACGCAGTATTTT. Its translation: CASSLGLGADTQYF.